Listed below are T cell receptor beta chains from one sample, sequenced in a study of cytomegalovirus exposure and HLA in healthy donors. The table came from immunoSEQ multiplex PCR; TCRdb's copy has only in-frame clones and leaves some out. The data hold about 130,000 clones, with roughly 79% observed a single time. Sequenced input: PBMCs. All receptors come from a woman between 40 and 50 years old in good health and CMV-seronegative. Each CDR3 is given with its conserved first and last residue. The D gene is left open where the match is weak. Some rows mark clone size as missing; the rest say once, few, many or name a class of expanded clone.

j_call | v_call | d_call | clone_size | cdr3_aa | cdr3_nt
TRBJ1-4 | TRBV30 | - | once | CAWSTGPHRGEKLFF | TGTGCCTGGAGTACTGGCCCTCATAGAGGGGAAAAACTGTTTTTT
TRBJ1-1 | TRBV7-9 | TRBD1 | - | CASSVPGQGNTEAFF | TGTGCCAGCAGCGTACCGGGACAGGGAAACACTGAAGCTTTCTTT
TRBJ2-5 | TRBV6-1 | TRBD1 | - | CASSELGQGKGETQYF | TGTGCCAGCAGTGAATTGGGACAGGGTAAGGGAGAGACCCAGTACTTC
TRBJ1-1 | TRBV25-1 | TRBD1 | - | CASSTNRGLSTEAFF | TGTGCCAGCAGTACAAACAGGGGGCTGAGTACTGAAGCTTTCTTT
TRBJ2-3 | TRBV13 | TRBD2 | - | CASSLGLAGGPLDTQYF | TGTGCCAGCAGCTTAGGCCTGGCGGGGGGGCCGTTAGATACGCAGTATTTT
TRBJ1-5 | TRBV21-1 | - | - | CASNRKTGYRDQPQHF | TGTGCCAGCAATCGGAAGACAGGCTACCGTGATCAGCCCCAGCATTTT
TRBJ1-2 | TRBV6-5 | - | - | CASSYSTGGVYGYTF | TGTGCCAGCAGTTACTCGACGGGGGGAGTCTATGGCTACACCTTC
TRBJ1-2 | TRBV28 | - | - | CASSDTANYGYTF | TGTGCCAGCAGTGATACAGCTAACTATGGCTACACCTTC
TRBJ2-4 | TRBV4-2 | - | - | CASSQPLAKNIQYF | TGTGCCAGCAGCCAACCCTTAGCCAAAAACATTCAGTACTTC
TRBJ2-5 | TRBV18 | - | - | CASSPSEPRGSFQETQYF | TGTGCCAGCTCACCAAGCGAGCCCAGGGGCTCCTTCCAAGAGACCCAGTACTTC
TRBJ2-5 | TRBV30 | TRBD2 | - | CAWRVGGGNRETQYF | TGTGCCTGGAGGGTTGGCGGGGGGAATAGGGAGACCCAGTACTTC
TRBJ1-4 | TRBV6-1 | TRBD1 | - | CASSAGQAGEKLFF | TGTGCCAGCAGCGCGGGACAGGCGGGAGAAAAACTGTTTTTT
TRBJ2-3 | TRBV29-1 | TRBD1 | - | CSVPSRDRTDTQYF | TGCAGCGTACCATCCCGGGACAGAACAGATACGCAGTATTTT
TRBJ1-1 | TRBV19 | TRBD1 | once | CASIPHVGQGGTEAFF | TGTGCCAGTATTCCCCATGTGGGACAGGGTGGCACTGAAGCTTTCTTT
TRBJ2-3 | TRBV5-1 | TRBD2 | - | CASSKAGTGGDTQYF | TGCGCCAGCAGCAAAGCGGGCACGGGAGGAGATACGCAGTATTTT
TRBJ2-1 | TRBV5-1 | - | - | CASSLGLVYNEQFF | TGCGCCAGCAGCTTGGGACTAGTCTACAATGAGCAGTTCTTC
TRBJ1-2 | TRBV2 | TRBD1 | - | CASKTGGAEGYTF | TGTGCCAGCAAAACAGGGGGCGCGGAAGGCTACACCTTC
TRBJ1-6 | TRBV29-1 | - | - | CSVESGAGLLHF | TGCAGCGTTGAATCAGGGGCTGGTCTCCTCCACTTT
TRBJ1-5 | TRBV19 | - | - | CASSIGGFGNQPQHF | TGTGCCAGTAGTATTGGGGGCTTCGGCAATCAGCCCCAGCATTTT
TRBJ1-1 | TRBV15 | - | - | CATSRDLESTEAFF | TGTGCCACCAGCAGAGATCTTGAGAGCACTGAAGCTTTCTTT
TRBJ2-2 | TRBV7-6 | - | - | CASSFSGTVNTGELFF | TGTGCCAGCAGCTTCTCCGGGACTGTCAACACCGGGGAGCTGTTTTTT
TRBJ1-2 | TRBV7-9 | - | - | CASSPDGYTF | TGTGCCAGCAGTCCAGATGGCTACACCTTC
TRBJ1-1 | TRBV7-9 | TRBD1 | - | CASSSPWPTGTVMNTEAFF | TGTGCCAGCAGCTCCCCCTGGCCGACCGGGACAGTAATGAACACTGAAGCTTTCTTT
TRBJ1-6 | TRBV19 | - | - | CASRVALNSPLHF | TGTGCCAGCAGGGTCGCCCTTAATTCACCCCTCCACTTT
TRBJ2-1 | TRBV6-1 | TRBD2 | few | CASSGPGRGATYNEQFF | TGTGCCAGCAGTGGGCCTGGGCGGGGGGCAACCTACAATGAGCAGTTCTTC
TRBJ2-7 | TRBV27 | - | few | CASPPQGSYEQYF | TGTGCCAGTCCCCCACAGGGTTCCTACGAGCAGTACTTC
TRBJ1-4 | TRBV7-9 | - | - | CASSLEGRGVALRLFF | TGTGCCAGCAGCTTAGAGGGGAGGGGTGTCGCGCTAAGACTGTTTTTT
TRBJ2-3 | TRBV29-1 | - | - | CSARTRGRGRDTQYF | TGCAGCGCGCGGACCCGGGGCAGGGGAAGAGATACGCAGTATTTT
TRBJ1-2 | TRBV6-1 | - | - | CASSGGVWYGYTF | TGTGCCAGCAGCGGCGGGGTCTGGTATGGCTACACCTTC
TRBJ1-6 | TRBV6-5 | - | - | CASSTSGVGNSPLHF | TGTGCCAGCAGTACCTCCGGGGTCGGAAATTCACCCCTCCACTTT
TRBJ1-3 | TRBV5-6 | - | few | CASRLRASGNTIYF | TGTGCCAGCAGACTAAGAGCCTCTGGAAACACCATATATTTT
TRBJ2-7 | TRBV6-5 | TRBD1 | - | CASGQGNEQYF | TGTGCTTCGGGACAGGGTAACGAGCAGTACTTC
TRBJ1-2 | TRBV5-6 | TRBD1 | - | CASSDRDRSYGYTF | TGTGCCAGCAGCGACCGGGACAGAAGCTATGGCTACACCTTC
TRBJ1-6 | TRBV6-5 | - | - | CASSYSSGQGRSPLHF | TGTGCCAGCAGTTACTCTAGCGGGCAGGGCCGATCACCCCTCCACTTT
TRBJ1-5 | TRBV2 | TRBD1 | - | CASSVQGAGSNQPQHF | TGTGCCAGCAGCGTACAGGGGGCTGGCAGCAATCAGCCCCAGCATTTT
TRBJ2-7 | TRBV7-2 | TRBD2 | - | CASSRTSGASYEQYF | TGTGCCAGCAGCCGGACTAGCGGGGCCTCCTACGAGCAGTACTTC
TRBJ2-5 | TRBV5-8 | - | - | CASSHGGLRETQYF | TGTGCCAGCAGCCACGGGGGTTTGCGGGAGACCCAGTACTTC
TRBJ1-1 | TRBV5-4 | TRBD1 | - | CASSSPTGSGTEAFF | TGTGCCAGCAGCTCCCCGACAGGGAGTGGGACTGAAGCTTTCTTT